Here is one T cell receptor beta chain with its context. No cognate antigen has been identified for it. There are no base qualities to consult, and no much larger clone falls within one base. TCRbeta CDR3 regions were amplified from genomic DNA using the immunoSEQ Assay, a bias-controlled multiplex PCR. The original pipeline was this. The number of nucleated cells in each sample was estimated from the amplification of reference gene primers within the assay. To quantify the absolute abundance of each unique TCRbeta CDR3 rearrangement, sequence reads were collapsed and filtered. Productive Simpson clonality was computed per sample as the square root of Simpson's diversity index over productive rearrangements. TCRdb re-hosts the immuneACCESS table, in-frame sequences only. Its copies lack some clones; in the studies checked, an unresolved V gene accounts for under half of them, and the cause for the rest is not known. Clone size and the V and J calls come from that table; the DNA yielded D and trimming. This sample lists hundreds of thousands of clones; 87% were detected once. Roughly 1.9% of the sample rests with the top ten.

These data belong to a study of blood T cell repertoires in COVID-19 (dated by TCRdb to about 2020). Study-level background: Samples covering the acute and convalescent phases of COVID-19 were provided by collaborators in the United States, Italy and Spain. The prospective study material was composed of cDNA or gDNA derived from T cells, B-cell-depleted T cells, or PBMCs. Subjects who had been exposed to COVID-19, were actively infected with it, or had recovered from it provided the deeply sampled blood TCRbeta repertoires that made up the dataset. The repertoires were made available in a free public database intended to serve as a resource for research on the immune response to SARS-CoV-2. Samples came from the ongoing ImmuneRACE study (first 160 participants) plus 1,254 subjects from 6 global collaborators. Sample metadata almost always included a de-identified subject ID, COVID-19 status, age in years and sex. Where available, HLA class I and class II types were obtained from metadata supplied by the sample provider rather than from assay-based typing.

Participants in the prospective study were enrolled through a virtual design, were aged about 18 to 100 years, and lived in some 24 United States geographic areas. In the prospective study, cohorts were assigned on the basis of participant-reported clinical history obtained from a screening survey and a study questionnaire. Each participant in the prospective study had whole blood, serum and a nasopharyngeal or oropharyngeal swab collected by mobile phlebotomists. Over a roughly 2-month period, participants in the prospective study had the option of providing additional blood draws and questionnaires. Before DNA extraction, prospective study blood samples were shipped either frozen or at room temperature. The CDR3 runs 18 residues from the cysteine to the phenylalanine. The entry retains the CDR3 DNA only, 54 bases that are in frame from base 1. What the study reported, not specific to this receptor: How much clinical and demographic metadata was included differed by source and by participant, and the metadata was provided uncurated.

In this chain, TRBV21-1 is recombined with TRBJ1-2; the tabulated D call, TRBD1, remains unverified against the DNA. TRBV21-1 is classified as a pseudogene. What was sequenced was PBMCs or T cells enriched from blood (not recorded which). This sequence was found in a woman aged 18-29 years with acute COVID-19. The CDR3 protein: CASSRKFCTGYDDYGYTF. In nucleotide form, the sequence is TGTGCCAGCAGCAGAAAGTTCTGTACAGGGTACGACGACTATGGCTACACCTTC.